The source of this T cell receptor beta chain is a study of blood T cell repertoires in COVID-19. Study overall: Specimens from acute and convalescent COVID-19 originated in the United States, Italy and Spain. T cells, B-cell-depleted T cells, or PBMCs supplied cDNA or gDNA.

The germline V gene has CDR1 MDHEN and CDR2 SYDVKM. The CDR3 spans 15 residues. After removal of 7 bases from V and 7 bases from J, the junction contained 9 bases not matched to a gene. Per the authors' pipeline: Estimation of nucleated cell counts relied on the amplification of reference gene primers. Sequencing used immunoSEQ multiplex PCR; TCRdb keeps in-frame clones, though not all of them. V, J and clone size are those of that table, while D and trimming were read from the DNA. The table shows about 110,000 clones, with roughly 79% occurring only once. The rearrangement uses TRBV28 and TRBJ2-1; 11 bases align to TRBD2. The sequence was collected from a man older than 75 with acute or convalescent COVID-19. The sample comprised peripheral blood. DNA for the CDR3: TGTGCCAGCACCGATAGCGGGAGGGCTCGGAATGAGCAGTTCTTC. Residues: CASTDSGRARNEQFF.